The 24 T cell receptor beta chains reported below all come from one sample, sequenced in a study of blood T cell repertoires in COVID-19. Data came from immunoSEQ multiplex PCR; TCRdb stores just in-frame clones and leaves some out. The sample has roughly 180,000 clones, roughly 85% seen once. The sequenced sample consisted of PBMCs or T cells enriched from blood (not recorded which). The receptor set was obtained from a man aged 35-49 years who had recovered from COVID-19.

V is TRBV30 and J is TRBJ1-1; D might be TRBD1 (5 bases). This CDR3 region has 13 residues. Trimming cost V 0 bases and J 11 bases, with 16 bases left between them. Germline CDR1 and CDR2: GTSNPN and SVGIG (reference sequence). For the CDR3, the DNA is TGTGCCTGGAGTGTGGGGCAGGGTGCAATGGCTTTCTTT. Its protein product is CAWSVGQGAMAFF.

The rearrangement uses TRBV5-4 and TRBJ2-3; perhaps TRBD2 as D (6 bases). V lost 2 bases, J lost 2 bases, and 15 bases lay in between. The CDR3 has 16 amino acids. The germline V gene encodes CDR1 SGHNT and CDR2 YYREEE (reference sequence). DNA of the CDR3: TGTGCCAGCAGCTTAACACGCGGGGCAGACACAGATACGCAGTATTTT. This sequence encodes CASSLTRGADTDTQYF.

The chain carries TRBV3-1 (or the pseudogene TRBV3-2) and TRBJ2-1; 8 bases map to TRBD2. CDR1 is LGHDT and CDR2 is YNNKEL in the germline V gene (reference sequence). This CDR3 has 17 residues. V was pared by 4 bases and J by 2 bases, with 10 bases of the junction left unmatched. The CDR3 protein is CASSPRGSGKPYNEQFF. The CDR3 coding sequence is TGTGCCAGCAGCCCCCGCGGTAGCGGGAAACCCTACAATGAGCAGTTCTTC.

As for this clone: Sequence at one end of the junction differs from germline and may be a read error. This rearrangement joins TRBV6-4 to TRBJ2-7, with D unclear. Per the germline V gene, CDR1 is MRHNA and CDR2 is SNTAGT. The CDR3 totals 14 residues. The CDR3 reads CASSPDRSSHEQYF. In DNA form, the CDR3 reads TGTGCCAGCAGCCCCGATCGGAGCTCCCACGAGCAGTACTTC.

The genes are TRBV28 and TRBJ2-2; the match to TRBD2 covers 10 bases. Germline-derived CDR1 and CDR2 are MDHEN and SYDVKM. CDR3 length: 16 amino acids. Trimming removed 6 bases from V and 2 bases from J; junction bases left unmatched: 6. For the CDR3, the DNA is TGTGCCAGCAGCCTCGGACTAGCGGTTAACACCGGGGAGCTGTTTTTT. Its protein product is CASSLGLAVNTGELFF.

This chain links TRBV27 with TRBJ1-2, with D possibly being TRBD1 (6 bases). Germline CDR1 and CDR2: MNHEY and SMNVEV (reference sequence). The CDR3 is 14 amino acids. Trimming shortened V by 5 bases and J by 0 bases, and 10 bases separated the two germline ends. The CDR3 is CASSIGGSNYGYTF. DNA for the CDR3: TGTGCCAGCAGTATAGGGGGATCTAACTATGGCTACACCTTC.

The J gene is TRBJ1-1, the V gene TRBV10-3; unclear D gene. Germline V gives CDR1 ENHRY, CDR2 SYGVKD. Trimming cost V 6 bases and J 3 bases, with 5 bases left between them. The CDR3 extends over 11 amino acids. CDR3 bases: TGTGCCATCAGGGCGGACACTGAAGCTTTCTTT. It encodes CAIRADTEAFF.

The chain links TRBV28 to TRBJ1-1; TRBD1 aligns across 7 bases. The germline gives CDR1 MDHEN, CDR2 SYDVKM. J lost 3 bases, V lost 2 bases, and 6 bases had no gene match. The CDR3 extends over 15 amino acids. This chain's CDR3 is CASSLMRQGDTEAFF. CDR3 sequence (DNA): TGTGCCAGCAGTTTAATGCGACAGGGAGACACTGAAGCTTTCTTT.

This chain joins TRBV19 and TRBJ1-3; 8 bases fit TRBD1. Germline CDR1 reads LNHDA; CDR2 reads SQIVND (reference sequence). This CDR3 spans 15 amino acids. The J segment lost 2 bases and the V segment lost 7 bases, leaving 7 bases of the junction unmatched. In nucleotides, the CDR3 is TGTGCCAGTAACCCACACAGGGGGACTGGAAACACCATATATTTT. It encodes CASNPHRGTGNTIYF.

The CDR3 nucleotides are TGCGCCAGCAGCTGGACAGGGCAAAAAGAGACCCAGTACTTC. As protein: CASSWTGQKETQYF. The V call is TRBV5-1, the J call TRBJ2-5, with 8 bases fitting TRBD1. The CDR3 covers 14 residues. V lost 3 bases, J lost 3 bases, and 4 bases stayed unmatched. Germline CDR1 reads SGHRS; CDR2 reads YFSETQ.

This clone is a singleton in its sample. The gene calls are TRBV4-2 and TRBJ2-3, with 12 bases aligning to TRBD2. The germline gives CDR1 LGHNA, CDR2 YNFKEQ. The trim removed 0 bases at V and 9 bases at J, leaving 4 bases unmatched. The CDR3 sequence is 15 residues long. The DNA for the CDR3 is TGTGCCAGCAGCCAAGATCTAGCGGGAGGGAGAACGCAGTATTTT. Its translation is CASSQDLAGGRTQYF.

The chain has TRBV13 and TRBJ2-7, with 8 bases that match TRBD1. Germline-derived CDR1 and CDR2 are PRHDT and FYEKMQ (reference sequence). The length of the CDR3 is 14 residues. V trimming: 5 bases; J trimming: 5 bases; junction bases outside the gene matches: 8. CDR3 nucleotides: TGTGCCAGCAGCCCACCGACAGGGGAGGACGAGCAGTACTTC. Protein product: CASSPPTGEDEQYF.

The chain recombines TRBV28 with TRBJ2-2, with 9 bases that match TRBD1. The V segment lost 3 bases and the J segment 8 bases; nucleotides outside the gene matches: 10. The CDR3 contains 16 residues. Per germline, CDR1 MDHEN and CDR2 SYDVKM. CDR3 sequence (DNA): TGTGCCAGCAGTTTCGCCGGGACAGGGAGATCTGGGGAGCTGTTTTTT. Amino acids: CASSFAGTGRSGELFF.

The V and J genes are TRBV28 and TRBJ1-6; 7 bases align to TRBD1. The CDR3 consists of 18 residues. Germline V gene lookup returns CDR1 MDHEN and CDR2 SYDVKM. Trimming at V came to 0 bases and at J to 5 bases, leaving 10 bases not matched to a gene. The CDR3 sequence is CASSLWGTGEADNSPLHF. CDR3 coding DNA: TGTGCCAGCAGTTTATGGGGTACAGGGGAGGCTGATAATTCACCCCTCCACTTT.

The gene calls are TRBV7-2 and TRBJ1-1; a possible D gene is TRBD1 (6 bases). Trimming left V 1 base short and J 3 bases short, with 15 bases between. The CDR3 spans 16 residues. CDR1 is SGHTA and CDR2 is FQGNSA in the germline V gene. The CDR3 nucleotides are TGTGCCAGCAGCTTAGATAACAGGGTAACCGACACTGAAGCTTTCTTT. This encodes CASSLDNRVTDTEAFF.

The V call is TRBV4-1, the J call TRBJ1-4; D might be TRBD1 (5 bases). Per the germline V gene, CDR1 is MGHRA and CDR2 is YSYEKL. Trimming shortened V by 5 bases and J by 7 bases, and 17 bases separated the two germline ends. This CDR3 is 15 amino acids long. CDR3 amino acids: CASSSSGGGVEKLFF. In nucleotides, the CDR3 is TGCGCCAGCAGCTCCTCGGGGGGGGGAGTTGAAAAACTGTTTTTT.

This clone was counted between two and nine times. The chain recombines TRBV3-1 (or the pseudogene TRBV3-2) with TRBJ1-1; TRBD1 matches at 9 bases. Trimming removed 4 bases from V and 11 bases from J; junction bases left unmatched: 5. CDR1 and CDR2 (germline): LGHDT, YNNKEL (reference sequence). The CDR3 is made up of 12 amino acids. As DNA, the CDR3 is TGTGCCAGCAGCCGAGACAGGGGGGAGGCTTTCTTT. Protein sequence: CASSRDRGEAFF.

The chain uses TRBV7-2 and TRBJ2-1; TRBD1 is a possible D gene (6 bases). Germline loops: CDR1 SGHTA, CDR2 FQGNSA. This CDR3 contains 19 residues. V gave up 5 bases and J gave up 0 bases, with 23 bases separating them. The CDR3 DNA sequence: TGTGCCAGCAGCCTAATTTTAGGTCGGCAGGGGAGCTCCTACAATGAGCAGTTCTTC. The encoded protein is CASSLILGRQGSSYNEQFF.

This clone occurred once. The V and J genes are TRBV5-1 and TRBJ2-3; D might be TRBD1 (6 bases). The V end lost 5 bases, the J end lost 4 bases, and 23 bases lay between the germline ends. Germline CDR1 reads SGHRS; CDR2 reads YFSETQ. CDR3 length equals 17 residues. DNA of the CDR3: TGCGCCAGCAGTCTTGTGCCGGGACACCCATCCGCAGATACGCAGTATTTT. Its translation: CASSLVPGHPSADTQYF.

V is TRBV11-2 and J is TRBJ2-1; 7 positions agree with TRBD1. The V and J ends lost 1 base and 6 bases, in that order; junction bases with no gene match: 9. Germline CDR1 is SGHAT and CDR2 is FQNNGV. CDR3 length: 16 amino acids. Written as DNA, the CDR3 is TGTGCCAGCAGCTTAGGAGACGGGACAGACCTCAATGAGCAGTTCTTC. This encodes CASSLGDGTDLNEQFF.

The rearrangement uses TRBV5-6 and TRBJ2-1; D is undetermined. The CDR3 spans 12 residues. CDR1 and CDR2 (germline): SGHDT, YYEEEE. Trimming took off 0 bases at V and 7 bases at J, with 5 bases between the two ends. The CDR3 loop is CASSLGQNEQFF. CDR3 DNA sequence: TGTGCCAGCAGCTTGGGGCAAAATGAGCAGTTCTTC.

As DNA, the CDR3 is TGTGCCAGCAGTTTCACGACAGGGGGATACACCGGGGAGCTGTTTTTT. Its translation is CASSFTTGGYTGELFF. The rearrangement links TRBV28 to TRBJ2-2; 9 bases are a match to TRBD1. The CDR3 runs to 16 residues. V trimming: 3 bases; J trimming: 3 bases; junction bases outside the gene matches: 5. The germline V gene encodes CDR1 MDHEN and CDR2 SYDVKM.

This clone has a single count. The V and J genes are TRBV21-1 and TRBJ2-7; the D call TRBD2 from the table was never checked on the DNA. TRBV21-1 is assigned pseudogene status. This CDR3 is 17 amino acids long. The CDR3 loop is CASSKPAEGPQPYEQYF. CDR3 nucleotides: TGTGCCAGCAGCAAACCCGCGGAGGGGCCGCAACCCTACGAGCAGTACTTC.

The rearrangement links TRBV27 to TRBJ2-7, with D maybe TRBD2 (5 bases). Germline V lookup: CDR1 MNHEY, CDR2 SMNVEV (reference sequence). V lost 4 bases and J lost 4, with 14 bases in between. This CDR3 is 14 amino acids long. CDR3 nucleotide sequence: TGTGCCAGCAGTTCCCTAGCCCTTGAATACGAGCAGTACTTC. Translated, it gives CASSSLALEYEQYF.